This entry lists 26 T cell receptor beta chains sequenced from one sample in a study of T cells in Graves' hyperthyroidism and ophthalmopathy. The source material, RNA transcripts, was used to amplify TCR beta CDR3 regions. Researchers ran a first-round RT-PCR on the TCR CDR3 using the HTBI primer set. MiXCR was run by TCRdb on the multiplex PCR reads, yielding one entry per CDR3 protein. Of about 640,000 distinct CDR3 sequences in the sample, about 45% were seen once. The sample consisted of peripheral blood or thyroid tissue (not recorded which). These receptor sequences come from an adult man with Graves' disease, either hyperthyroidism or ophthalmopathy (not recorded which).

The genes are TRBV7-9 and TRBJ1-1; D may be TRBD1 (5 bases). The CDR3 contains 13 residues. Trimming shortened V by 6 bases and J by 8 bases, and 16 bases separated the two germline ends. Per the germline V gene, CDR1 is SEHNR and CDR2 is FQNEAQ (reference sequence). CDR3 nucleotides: TGTGCCAGCAGACTCCTGGGGGAGCCGGAAGCTTTCTTT. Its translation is CASRLLGEPEAFF.

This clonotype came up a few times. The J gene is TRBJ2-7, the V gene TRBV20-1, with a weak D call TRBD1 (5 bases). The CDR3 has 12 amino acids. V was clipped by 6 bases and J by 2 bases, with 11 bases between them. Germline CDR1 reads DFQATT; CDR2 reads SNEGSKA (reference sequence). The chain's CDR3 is CSARTFTYEQYF. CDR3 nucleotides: TGCAGTGCCAGGACATTTACCTACGAGCAGTACTTC.

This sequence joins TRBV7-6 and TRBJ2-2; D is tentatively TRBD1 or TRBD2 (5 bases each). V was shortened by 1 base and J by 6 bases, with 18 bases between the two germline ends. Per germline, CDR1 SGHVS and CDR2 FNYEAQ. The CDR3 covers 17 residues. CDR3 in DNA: TGTGCCAGCAGCTTAGTCTCTGCGATCCGGGACGCCGGGGAGCTGTTTTTT. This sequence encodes CASSLVSAIRDAGELFF.

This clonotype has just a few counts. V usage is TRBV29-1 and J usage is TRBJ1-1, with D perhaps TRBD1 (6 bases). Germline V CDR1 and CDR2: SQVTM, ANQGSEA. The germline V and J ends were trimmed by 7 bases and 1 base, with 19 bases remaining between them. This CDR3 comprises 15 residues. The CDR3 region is CSGGGEAKPNTEAFF. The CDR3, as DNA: TGCAGCGGGGGGGGCGAGGCCAAACCGAACACTGAAGCTTTCTTT.

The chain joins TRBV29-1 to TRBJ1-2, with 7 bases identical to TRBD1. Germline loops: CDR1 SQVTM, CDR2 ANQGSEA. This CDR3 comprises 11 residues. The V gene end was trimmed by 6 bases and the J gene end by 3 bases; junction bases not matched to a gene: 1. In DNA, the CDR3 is TGCAGCGTCGGGACAGACTATGGCTACACCTTC. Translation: CSVGTDYGYTF. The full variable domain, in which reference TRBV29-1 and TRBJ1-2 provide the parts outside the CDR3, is SAVISQKPSRDICQRGTSLTIQCQVDSQVTMMFWYRQQPGQSLTLIATANQGSEATYESGFVIDKFPISRPNLTFSTLTVSNMSPEDSSIYLCSVGTDYGYTFGSGTRLTVV.

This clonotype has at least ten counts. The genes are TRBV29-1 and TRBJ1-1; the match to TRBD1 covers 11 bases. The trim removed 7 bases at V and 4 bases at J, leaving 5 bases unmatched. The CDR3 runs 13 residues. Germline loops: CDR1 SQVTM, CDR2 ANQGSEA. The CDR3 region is CSASGTGGTEAFF. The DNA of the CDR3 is TGCAGCGCCTCCGGGACAGGGGGCACTGAAGCTTTCTTT.

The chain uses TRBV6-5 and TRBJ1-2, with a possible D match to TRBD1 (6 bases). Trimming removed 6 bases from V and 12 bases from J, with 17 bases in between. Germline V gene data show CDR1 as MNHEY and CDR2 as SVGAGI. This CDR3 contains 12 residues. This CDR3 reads CASSREGVGNTF. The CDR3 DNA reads TGTGCCAGCAGCAGAGAGGGGGTCGGAAACACCTTC.

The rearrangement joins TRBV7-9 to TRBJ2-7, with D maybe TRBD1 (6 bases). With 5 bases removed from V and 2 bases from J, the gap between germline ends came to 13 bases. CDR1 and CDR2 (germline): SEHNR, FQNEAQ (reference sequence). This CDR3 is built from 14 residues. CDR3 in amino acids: CASSLRDIPYEQYF. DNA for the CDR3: TGTGCCAGCAGCCTCCGGGACATCCCCTACGAGCAGTACTTC.

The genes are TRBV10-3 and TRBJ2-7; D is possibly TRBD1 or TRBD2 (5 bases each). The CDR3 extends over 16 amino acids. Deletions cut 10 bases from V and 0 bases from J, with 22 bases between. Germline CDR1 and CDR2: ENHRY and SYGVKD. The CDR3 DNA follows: TGTGCCACGCGGGTCTCCCCATTGAGGGGCTCCTACGAGCAGTACTTC. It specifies CATRVSPLRGSYEQYF.

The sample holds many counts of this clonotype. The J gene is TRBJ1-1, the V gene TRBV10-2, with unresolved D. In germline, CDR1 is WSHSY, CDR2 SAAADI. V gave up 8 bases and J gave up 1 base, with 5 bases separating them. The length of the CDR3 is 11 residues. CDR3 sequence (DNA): TGCGCCAGCGGACCGAACACTGAAGCTTTCTTT. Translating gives CASGPNTEAFF.

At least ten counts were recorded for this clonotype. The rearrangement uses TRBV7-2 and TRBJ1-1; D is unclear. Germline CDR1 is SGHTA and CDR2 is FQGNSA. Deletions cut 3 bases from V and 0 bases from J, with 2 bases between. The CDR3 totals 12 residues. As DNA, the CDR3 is TGTGCCAGCAGCTTTATGAACACTGAAGCTTTCTTT. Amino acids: CASSFMNTEAFF.

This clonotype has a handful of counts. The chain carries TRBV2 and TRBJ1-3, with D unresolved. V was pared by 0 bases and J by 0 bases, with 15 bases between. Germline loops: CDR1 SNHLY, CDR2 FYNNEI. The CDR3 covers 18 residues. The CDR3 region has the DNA TGTGCCAGCAGTGAAGCGATTCGAGGAGGGCCCTCTGGAAACACCATATATTTT. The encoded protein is CASSEAIRGGPSGNTIYF.

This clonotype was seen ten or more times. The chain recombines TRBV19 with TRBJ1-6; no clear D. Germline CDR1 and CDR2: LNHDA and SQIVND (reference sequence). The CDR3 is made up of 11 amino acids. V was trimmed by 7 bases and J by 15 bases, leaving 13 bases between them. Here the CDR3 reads CASTDRSDLHF. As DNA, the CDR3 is TGTGCCAGTACCGACCGTTCAGACCTCCACTTT. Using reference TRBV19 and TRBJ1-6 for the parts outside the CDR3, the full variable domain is DGGITQSPKYLFRKEGQNVTLSCEQNLNHDAMYWYRQDPGQGLRLIYYSQIVNDFQKGDIAEGYSVSREKKESFPLTVTSAQKNPTAFYLCASTDRSDLHFGNGTRLTVT.

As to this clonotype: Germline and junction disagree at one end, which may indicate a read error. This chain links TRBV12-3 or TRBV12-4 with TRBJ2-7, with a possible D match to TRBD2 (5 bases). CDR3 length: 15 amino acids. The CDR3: CAISYGVGTTYEQYF. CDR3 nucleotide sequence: TGTGCCATCAGTTACGGGGTTGGCACAACCTACGAGCAGTACTTC.

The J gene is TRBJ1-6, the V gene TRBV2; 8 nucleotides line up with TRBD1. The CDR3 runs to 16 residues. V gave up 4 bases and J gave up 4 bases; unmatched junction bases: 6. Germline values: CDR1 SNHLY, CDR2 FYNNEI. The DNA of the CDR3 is TGTGCCAGCAGTGCCTCATGGGACAGGTATAATTCACCCCTCCACTTT. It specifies CASSASWDRYNSPLHF. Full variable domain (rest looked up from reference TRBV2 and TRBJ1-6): EPEVTQTPSHQVTQMGQEVILRCVPISNHLYFYWYRQILGQKVEFLVSFYNNEISEKSEIFDDQFSVERPDGSNFTLKIRSTKLEDSAMYFCASSASWDRYNSPLHFGNGTRLTVT.

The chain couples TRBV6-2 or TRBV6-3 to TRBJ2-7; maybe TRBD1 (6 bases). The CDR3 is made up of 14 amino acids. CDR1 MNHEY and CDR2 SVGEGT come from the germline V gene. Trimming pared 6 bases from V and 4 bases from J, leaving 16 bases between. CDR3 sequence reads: CASSPGQLNYEQYF. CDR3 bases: TGTGCCAGCAGCCCAGGACAGTTAAATTACGAGCAGTACTTC.

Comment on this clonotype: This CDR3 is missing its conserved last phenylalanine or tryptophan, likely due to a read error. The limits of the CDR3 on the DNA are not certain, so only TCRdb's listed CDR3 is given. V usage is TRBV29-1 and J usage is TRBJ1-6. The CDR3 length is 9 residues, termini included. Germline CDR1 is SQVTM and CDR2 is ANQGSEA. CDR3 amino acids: CSVDEGRTS.

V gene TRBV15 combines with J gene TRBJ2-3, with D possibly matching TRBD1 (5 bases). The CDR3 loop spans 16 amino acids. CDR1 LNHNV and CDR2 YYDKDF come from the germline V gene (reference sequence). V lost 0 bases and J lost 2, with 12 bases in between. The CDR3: CATSRDPGAVTDTQYF. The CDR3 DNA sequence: TGTGCCACCAGCAGAGATCCTGGGGCAGTCACAGATACGCAGTATTTT.

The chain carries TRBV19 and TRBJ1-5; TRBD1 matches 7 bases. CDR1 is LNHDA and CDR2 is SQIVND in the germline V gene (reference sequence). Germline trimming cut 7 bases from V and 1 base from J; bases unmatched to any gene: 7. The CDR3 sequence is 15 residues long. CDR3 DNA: TGTGCCAGTAATGACAGGGTCGGAAGCAATCAGCCCCAGCATTTT. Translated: CASNDRVGSNQPQHF.

The CDR3 bases are TGTGCCAGCAGCCCCAAGACAGGGACGGACTATGGCTACACCTTC. Protein: CASSPKTGTDYGYTF. The J gene is TRBJ1-2, the V gene TRBV7-9; the match to TRBD1 covers 7 bases. From germline, CDR1 is SEHNR and CDR2 FQNEAQ (reference sequence). This CDR3 is built from 15 residues. With V trimmed by 5 bases and J by 3 bases, 9 bases remained unmatched. The variable domain in full, completed from reference TRBV7-9 and TRBJ1-2, reads DTGVSQNPRHKITKRGQNVTFRCDPISEHNRLYWYRQTLGQGPEFLTYFQNEAQLEKSRLLSDRFSAERPKGSFSTLEIQRTEQGDSAMYLCASSPKTGTDYGYTFGSGTRLTVV.

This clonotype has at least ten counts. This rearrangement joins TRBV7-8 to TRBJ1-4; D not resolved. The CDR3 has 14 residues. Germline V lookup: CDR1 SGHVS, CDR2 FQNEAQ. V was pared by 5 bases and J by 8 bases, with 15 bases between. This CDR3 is CASSPGLNREKLFF. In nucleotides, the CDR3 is TGTGCCAGCAGCCCGGGCCTAAATCGGGAAAAACTGTTTTTT.

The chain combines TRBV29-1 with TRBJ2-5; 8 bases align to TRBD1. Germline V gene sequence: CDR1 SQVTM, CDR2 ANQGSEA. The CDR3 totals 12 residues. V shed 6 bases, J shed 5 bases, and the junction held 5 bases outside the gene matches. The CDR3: CSVRTGFETQYF. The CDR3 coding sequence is TGCAGCGTAAGGACAGGGTTCGAGACCCAGTACTTC. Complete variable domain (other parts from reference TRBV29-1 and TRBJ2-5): SAVISQKPSRDICQRGTSLTIQCQVDSQVTMMFWYRQQPGQSLTLIATANQGSEATYESGFVIDKFPISRPNLTFSTLTVSNMSPEDSSIYLCSVRTGFETQYFGPGTRLLVL.

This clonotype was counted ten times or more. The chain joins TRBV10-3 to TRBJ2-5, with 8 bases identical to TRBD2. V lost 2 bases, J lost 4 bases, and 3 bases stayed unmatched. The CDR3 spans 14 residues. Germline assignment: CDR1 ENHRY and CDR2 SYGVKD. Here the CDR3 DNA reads TGTGCCATCAGTGAGGGCGGGAGGCGAGAGACCCAGTACTTC. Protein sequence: CAISEGGRRETQYF.

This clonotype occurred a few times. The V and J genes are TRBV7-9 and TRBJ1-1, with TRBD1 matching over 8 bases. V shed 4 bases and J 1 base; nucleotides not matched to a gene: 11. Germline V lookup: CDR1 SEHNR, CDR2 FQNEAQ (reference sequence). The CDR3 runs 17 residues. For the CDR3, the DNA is TGTGCCAGCAGCTACTTCGGCAGGGGGCCTAGGAACACTGAAGCTTTCTTT. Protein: CASSYFGRGPRNTEAFF.

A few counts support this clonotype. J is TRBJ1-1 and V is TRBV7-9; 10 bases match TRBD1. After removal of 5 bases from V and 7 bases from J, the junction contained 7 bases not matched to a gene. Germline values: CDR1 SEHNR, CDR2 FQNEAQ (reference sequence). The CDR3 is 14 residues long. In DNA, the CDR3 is TGTGCCAGCAGCCTTCGACAGGGGGCGGGTGAAGCTTTCTTT. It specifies CASSLRQGAGEAFF. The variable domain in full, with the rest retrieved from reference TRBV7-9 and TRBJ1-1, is DTGVSQNPRHKITKRGQNVTFRCDPISEHNRLYWYRQTLGQGPEFLTYFQNEAQLEKSRLLSDRFSAERPKGSFSTLEIQRTEQGDSAMYLCASSLRQGAGEAFFGQGTRLTVV.

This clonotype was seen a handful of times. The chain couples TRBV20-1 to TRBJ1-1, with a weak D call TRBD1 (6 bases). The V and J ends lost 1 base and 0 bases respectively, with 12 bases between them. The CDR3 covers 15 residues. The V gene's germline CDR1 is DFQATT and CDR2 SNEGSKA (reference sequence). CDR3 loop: CSARAWTALNTEAFF. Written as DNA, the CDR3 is TGCAGTGCTAGAGCATGGACAGCGCTGAACACTGAAGCTTTCTTT.